The following is a TCR beta chain sequence with its context. Its antigen is currently unknown. Profiled with immunoSEQ multiplex PCR; TCRdb holds only in-frame clones, not every one. The data contain around 86,000 clones, about 91% of them singletons. The germline CDR1 and CDR2 sequences are MNHNY and SVGAGI (reference sequence). The ends were cut back, 6 bases at V and 4 bases at J, with 12 bases in the middle. The length of the CDR3 is 13 residues. The sample is drawn from a study of Tregs in tolerant kidney transplant recipients. Whole-study results and caveats: Nucleotide sequences could not be compared across some patients' samples due to primer changes. The most relevant donor-specific Treg TCRbeta repertoire apparently came from expansion with activated donor B cells.

Recipients received nonmyeloablative bone marrow transplants from related graft donors, with transient mixed chimerism. The TCR originated in a human patient who received a combined kidney and bone marrow transplant. A subset of T cells may come from the graft donor. The genes are TRBV6-6 and TRBJ1-2; D is possibly TRBD1 (6 bases). Sample: CD4+ T cells from blood (PBMCs), taken 24 months after the transplant. CDR3 sequence (DNA): TGTGCCAGCAGCAGGGGACGGTCCTATGGCTACACCTTC. Translation gives CASSRGRSYGYTF.